The 14 T cell receptor beta chains in this list originate from one sample, sequenced in a study of PD-L1 blockade in urothelial cancer. The data were produced by immunoSEQ multiplex PCR, yet TCRdb's version contains in-frame clones alone and is incomplete. The data contain 95,000 to 130,000 clones, around 89% of them singletons. The time point denotes: peripheral blood 6 weeks after treatment start. Specimen: PBMCs, collected around atezolizumab (anti-PD-L1) treatment. These receptors were collected from a man aged 60-69 years with urothelial cancer.

The rearrangement links TRBV23-1 to TRBJ1-4, with 7 bases that match TRBD1. TRBV23-1 is given ORF status, its function remaining uncertain. The length of the CDR3 is 18 residues. Trimming removed 9 bases from V and 4 bases from J; junction bases left unmatched: 20. CDR3: CASPKGRQGGDGNEKLFF. DNA for the CDR3: TGCGCCAGTCCGAAGGGGAGACAGGGCGGAGACGGTAATGAAAAACTGTTTTTT.

The chain recombines TRBV5-1 with TRBJ1-3; D unclear. Germline V gene sequence: CDR1 SGHRS, CDR2 YFSETQ. This CDR3 is built from 14 residues. V lost 0 bases, J lost 1 base, and 5 bases lay in between. CDR3 sequence reads: CASSLDRSGNTIYF. DNA of the CDR3: TGCGCCAGCAGCTTGGACCGGTCTGGAAACACCATATATTTT.

The chain carries TRBV7-3 and TRBJ2-1, with TRBD2 matching over 7 bases. The germline V gene has CDR1 SGHTA and CDR2 FQGTGA. Trimming at V came to 5 bases and at J to 0 bases, leaving 10 bases not matched to a gene. The CDR3 has 17 amino acids. CDR3 sequence (DNA): TGTGCCAGCAGCCTAGGGACTAACCCTAGCTCCTACAATGAGCAGTTCTTC. Translating gives CASSLGTNPSSYNEQFF.

This clone was counted between two and nine times. The DNA for the CDR3 is TGTGCCAGTAGTACCCACTTCCGGGACTCTTCTAATACGCAGTATTTT. Translating it yields CASSTHFRDSSNTQYF. The chain employs TRBV19 and TRBJ2-3; D might be TRBD2 (6 bases). The CDR3 runs 16 residues. Trimming left V 4 bases short and J 7 bases short, with 21 bases between. CDR1 is LNHDA and CDR2 is SQIVND in the germline V gene (reference sequence).

The chain couples TRBV9 to TRBJ2-2; TRBD1 matches 8 bases. V gave up 1 base and J gave up 0 bases; unmatched junction bases: 2. Germline CDR1 is SGDLS and CDR2 is YYNGEE. There are 16 residues in the CDR3. The chain's CDR3 is CASSVQGAANTGELFF. The CDR3 nucleotides are TGTGCCAGCAGCGTACAGGGGGCGGCGAACACCGGGGAGCTGTTTTTT. The full variable domain, its missing parts supplied by reference TRBV9 and TRBJ2-2, is DSGVTQTPKHLITATGQRVTLRCSPRSGDLSVYWYQQSLDQGLQFLIQYYNGEERAKGNILERFSAQQFPDLHSELNLSSLELGDSALYFCASSVQGAANTGELFFGEGSRLTVL.

This clone was picked up a small number of times. The chain combines TRBV7-6 with TRBJ2-7; 12 bases agree with TRBD1. Germline V lookup: CDR1 SGHVS, CDR2 FNYEAQ. Trimming removed 4 bases from V and 4 bases from J; junction bases left unmatched: 5. This CDR3 contains 15 residues. CDR3 sequence reads: CASSWGQGAKYEQYF. The CDR3 DNA follows: TGTGCCAGCAGCTGGGGACAGGGGGCGAAGTACGAGCAGTACTTC.

The chain is built from TRBV9 and TRBJ1-1, with 9 bases that match TRBD1. The CDR3 loop spans 15 amino acids. The V and J ends lost 3 bases and 2 bases, in that order; junction bases with no gene match: 5. CDR1 SGDLS and CDR2 YYNGEE come from the germline V gene. For the CDR3, the DNA is TGTGCCAGCAGCGCCTACAGGGGGCTCAACACTGAAGCTTTCTTT. This translates into CASSAYRGLNTEAFF.

The chain couples TRBV28 to TRBJ2-5, with D possibly TRBD2 on 6 matching bases. V lost 7 bases and J 5 bases, leaving 17 bases between the germline ends. The germline V gene has CDR1 MDHEN and CDR2 SYDVKM. The CDR3 length is 14 residues. CDR3 loop: CASTLGSRGETQYF. CDR3 nucleotide sequence: TGTGCCAGCACTCTCGGCTCTCGGGGGGAGACCCAGTACTTC. Combining the CDR3 with reference TRBV28 and TRBJ2-5 gives the whole variable domain DVKVTQSSRYLVKRTGEKVFLECVQDMDHENMFWYRQDPGLGLRLIYFSYDVKMKEKGDIPEGYSVSREKKERFSLILESASTNQTSMYLCASTLGSRGETQYFGPGTRLLVL.

The chain carries TRBV7-3 and TRBJ2-3, with 11 bases lining up with TRBD2. This CDR3 region has 17 residues. The germline V gene encodes CDR1 SGHTA and CDR2 FQGTGA. V was pared by 5 bases and J by 4 bases, with 11 bases of the junction left unmatched. The CDR3 region has the DNA TGTGCCAGCAGCGGCGGGGATTTAGCGGGAGGGGCAGATACGCAGTATTTT. Translating it yields CASSGGDLAGGADTQYF.

The chain combines TRBV6-5 with TRBJ1-5, with TRBD1 identical over 7 bases. This CDR3 is 15 amino acids long. CDR1 and CDR2 (germline): MNHEY, SVGAGI. The CDR3 loop is CATGGDSNSNQPQHF. The CDR3 DNA is TGTGCAACTGGTGGGGACAGTAATAGCAATCAGCCCCAGCATTTT.

V gene TRBV2 combines with J gene TRBJ1-2; 8 positions match TRBD1. Germline-derived CDR1 and CDR2 are SNHLY and FYNNEI. CDR3 length: 14 residues. The V gene end was trimmed by 5 bases and the J gene end by 6 bases; junction bases not matched to a gene: 8. Here the CDR3 DNA reads TGTGCCAGCAGTCCGGGACAGGATTATGATGGCTACACCTTC. Translated: CASSPGQDYDGYTF. Based on the CDR3 plus reference TRBV2 and TRBJ1-2, the full variable domain is EPEVTQTPSHQVTQMGQEVILRCVPISNHLYFYWYRQILGQKVEFLVSFYNNEISEKSEIFDDQFSVERPDGSNFTLKIRSTKLEDSAMYFCASSPGQDYDGYTFGSGTRLTVV.

The chain combines TRBV27 with TRBJ2-1, with 10 nucleotides matching TRBD2. In germline, CDR1 is MNHEY, CDR2 SMNVEV (reference sequence). The CDR3 runs to 15 residues. Trimming at V came to 3 bases and at J to 9 bases, leaving 8 bases not matched to a gene. This CDR3 reads CASSFLAGVSGEQFF. The CDR3 DNA sequence: TGTGCCAGCAGTTTCCTAGCGGGAGTCTCCGGTGAGCAGTTCTTC.

The CDR3 coding sequence is TGTGCCTGGAGTGGCCCCATTCGACAGGACCGACAAGAGACCCAGTACTTC. This gives the protein CAWSGPIRQDRQETQYF. V is TRBV30 and J is TRBJ2-5, with D tentatively TRBD1 (6 bases). This CDR3 has 17 amino acids. Trimming took 1 base from V and 2 from J, leaving 20 bases between them. CDR1 GTSNPN and CDR2 SVGIG come from the germline V gene (reference sequence).

This clone was counted only a few times. The rearrangement joins TRBV28 to TRBJ2-7, with D unclear. Between the trimmed V and J ends, which lost 3 bases and 5 bases, there was a span of 8 bases. CDR3 size: 12 residues. The germline gives CDR1 MDHEN, CDR2 SYDVKM. This CDR3 is CASSLAYNEQYF. CDR3 nucleotide sequence: TGTGCCAGCAGTTTGGCATACAACGAGCAGTACTTC.